This T cell receptor (beta chain) is drawn from a study of blood T cells in healthy people across ages. The germline gives CDR1 LGHNA, CDR2 YSLEER. The CDR3 spans 14 residues. The authors ran a second PCR of roughly 6 to 12 cycles using a sample-barcoded 5' primer and a J-beta primer mix. TCRdb ran MiXCR on the 5' RACE reads and lists one entry per CDR3 protein. This sample has roughly 730,000 distinct CDR3 sequences, with around three fifths found just once. Total RNA amounts of at least 5.5 micrograms were extracted per sample. The sequenced sample was blood. The receptor was isolated from a man aged 35-49 years in good health. The rearrangement joins TRBV4-3 to TRBJ2-4, with 8 bases lining up with TRBD2. The J call is in doubt because the DNA end fits TRBJ2-7 better. CDR3 amino acids: CASSPGLGRAEQYF. For the CDR3, the DNA is TGCGCCAGCAGCCCGGGACTAGGTAGGGCCGAGCAGTACTTC.